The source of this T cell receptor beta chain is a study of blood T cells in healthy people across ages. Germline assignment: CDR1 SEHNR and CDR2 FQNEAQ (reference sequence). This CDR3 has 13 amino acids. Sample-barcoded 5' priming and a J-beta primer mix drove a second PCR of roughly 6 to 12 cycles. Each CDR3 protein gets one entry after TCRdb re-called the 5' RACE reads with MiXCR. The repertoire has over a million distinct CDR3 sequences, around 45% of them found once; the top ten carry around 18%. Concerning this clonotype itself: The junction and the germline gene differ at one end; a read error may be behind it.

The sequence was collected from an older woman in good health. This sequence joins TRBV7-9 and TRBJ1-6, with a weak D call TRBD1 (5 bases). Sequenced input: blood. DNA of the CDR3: TGTGCCAGCAGTTCAGCAGGGAATTCACCCCCCCACTTT. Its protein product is CASSSAGNSPPHF. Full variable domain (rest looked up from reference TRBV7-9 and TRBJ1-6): DTGVSQNPRHKITKRGQNVTFRCDPISEHNRLYWYRQTLGQGPEFLTYFQNEAQLEKSRLLSDRFSAERPKGSFSTLEIQRTEQGDSAMYLCASSSAGNSPPHFGNGTRLTVT.